This T cell receptor beta chain is from a study of blood T cell repertoires in COVID-19. Study details: COVID-19 samples, acute and convalescent, were from the United States, Italy and Spain. The analysed material was cDNA or gDNA that came from T cells, B-cell-depleted T cells, or PBMCs.

Sequencing used immunoSEQ multiplex PCR; TCRdb keeps in-frame clones, though not all of them. The sample lists some 100,000 clones, over 75% occurring once. The germline gives CDR1 KGHSH, CDR2 LQKENI. Trimming cost V 0 bases and J 1 base, with 9 bases left between them. The CDR3 runs 15 residues. The TCR originated in a woman aged 25 to 39 with acute or convalescent COVID-19. Sequencing was performed on peripheral blood. The rearrangement uses TRBV18 and TRBJ1-1; D call uncertain. CDR3 nucleotide sequence: TGTGCCAGCTCACCACCCGACGGGAGGAACACTGAAGCTTTCTTT. This sequence encodes CASSPPDGRNTEAFF.